The clone carrying this T cell receptor (beta chain) has a single count. What it recognizes is unknown. This sample is drawn from a study of cytomegalovirus exposure and HLA in healthy donors. PCR amplification relied on 60 Vbeta primers (plus 13 Jbeta primers). Only in-frame clones appear in the TCRdb table, and some are missing; sequencing was by immunoSEQ multiplex PCR. The repertoire consists of about 170,000 clones, with about three quarters occurring once and the leading ten covering about 3.4%. Study-wide results and limits: In a later analysis, a genetic analysis reported fewer productive-TCR N-insertions in an Asian-associated ancestry cluster than the cohort average. 87-base-pair reads could not separate some V segments, including TRBV6-2 and TRBV6-3. In most subjects, TCR beta sequences reportedly gave accurate predictions of HLA-A and HLA-B alleles.

Germline CDR1 and CDR2: SGHKS and YYEKEE (reference sequence). Between the trimmed V and J ends, which lost 2 bases and 4 bases, there was a span of 9 bases. The CDR3 covers 13 residues. This clonotype was obtained from a woman in her fifties or sixties in good health and CMV-seropositive. The chain uses TRBV5-5 and TRBJ1-1; tentatively, D is TRBD1 (5 bases). Sequenced input: PBMCs. The CDR3 nucleotides are TGTGCCAGCAGCTTTGGGGGGGGCACTGAAGCTTTCTTT. Residues: CASSFGGGTEAFF.